These T cell receptor beta chains were read from a single sample in a study of Graves' ophthalmopathy and Graves' hyperthyroidism. TCRdb reprocessed the multiplex PCR reads via MiXCR and lists one record per CDR3 protein. In the table there are 450,000 to 600,000 distinct CDR3 sequences, less than 45% of which are singletons. Sample: peripheral blood or thyroid tissue (not recorded which). The receptors stem from an adult man with Graves' hyperthyroidism. Each CDR3 is given with its conserved first and last residue. Each record gives: D gene, clone size, J gene, V gene, CDR3 protein, CDR3 DNA. The D gene is left open where the match is weak. A clone size is listed for some rows: how often the clone was seen (once, few, many), or a class if it is expanded.

>TRBD2|.|TRBJ2-5|TRBV11-1
CASSQGFTSGGSQETQYF
TGTGCCAGCAGCCAAGGATTTACTAGCGGGGGGTCCCAAGAGACCCAGTACTTC
>.|.|TRBJ1-3|TRBV7-8
CASSLDGDGNTIYF
TGTGCCAGCAGCTTAGATGGGGATGGAAACACCATATATTTT
>.|.|TRBJ1-5|TRBV12-3/TRBV12-4
CASSLDHQETQHF
TGTGCCAGCAGTTTGGATCACCAAGAGACCCAGCATTTT
>TRBD2|.|TRBJ2-7|TRBV10-2
CASSEGVAGGYEQYF
TGCGCCAGCAGTGAGGGGGTAGCGGGAGGCTACGAGCAGTACTTC
>.|.|TRBJ2-6|TRBV7-8
CASSVAPRETGANVLTF
TGTGCCAGCAGCGTAGCGCCAAGGGAGACTGGGGCCAACGTCCTGACTTTC
>.|many|TRBJ2-6|TRBV6-6
CASSPRSSGANVLTF
TGTGCCAGCAGTCCCAGGTCCTCTGGGGCCAACGTCCTGACTTTC
>.|few|TRBJ1-6|TRBV6-1
CASSDRRAENSPLHF
TGTGCCAGCAGTGACCGTAGGGCTGAGAATTCACCCCTCCACTTT
>TRBD2|many|TRBJ2-7|TRBV6-6
CASSPPSRGVSYEQYF
TGTGCCAGCAGTCCCCCCTCACGGGGGGTCTCCTACGAGCAGTACTTC
>.|.|TRBJ2-3|TRBV29-1
CSVVRVGSTDTQYF
TGCAGCGTTGTCCGGGTGGGGAGCACAGATACGCAGTATTTT
>.|many|TRBJ1-1|TRBV7-9
CASSFRTQNTEAFF
TGTGCCAGCAGCTTTCGGACACAGAACACTGAAGCTTTCTTT
>TRBD1|few|TRBJ1-4|TRBV5-1
CASRYGQGSEKLFF
TGCGCCAGCAGATACGGACAGGGGAGCGAAAAACTGTTTTTT
>.|.|TRBJ2-5|TRBV29-1
CSLIGWETQYF
TGCAGCTTAATCGGCTGGGAGACCCAGTACTTC
>.|.|TRBJ2-5|TRBV20-1
CSACPTLETQYF
TGCAGTGCTTGCCCTACCTTAGAGACCCAGTACTTC
>TRBD1|few|TRBJ2-5|TRBV28
CASRTGTLETQYF
TGTGCCAGCAGGACAGGGACGTTGGAGACCCAGTACTTC
>.|few|TRBJ2-2|TRBV6-6
CASNVEGQRLTGELFF
TGTGCCAGCAACGTCGAGGGGCAGAGACTCACCGGGGAGCTGTTTTTT
>TRBD1|many|TRBJ1-5|TRBV2
CASSPQGVNQPQHF
TGTGCCAGCAGCCCACAGGGGGTTAATCAGCCCCAGCATTTT
>.|.|TRBJ1-1|TRBV10-3
CAISRGVTEAFF
TGTGCCATCAGCCGGGGAGTTACTGAAGCTTTCTTT
>TRBD2|.|TRBJ2-7|TRBV28
CATLRAGAYEQYF
TGTGCCACCCTAAGAGCGGGGGCCTACGAGCAGTACTTC
>TRBD1|many|TRBJ2-7|TRBV29-1
CSAWGTGTHEQYF
TGCAGCGCCTGGGGGACAGGGACCCACGAGCAGTACTTC